This entry lists 24 T cell receptor beta chains sequenced from one sample in a study of Tregs in tolerant kidney transplant recipients. Assay: immunoSEQ multiplex PCR; the TCRdb copy retains only in-frame clones and omits some. This table has 50,000 to 75,000 clones, approximately 83% appearing once. The sequences come from Tregs from blood, collected before the transplant. The receptors here all came from a human donor who received a combined kidney and bone marrow transplant.

In the case of this clone: Other DNA sequences in this sample translate to the same CDR3. The rearrangement links TRBV7-2 to TRBJ2-7; 8 nucleotides agree with TRBD1. Germline CDR1 is SGHTA and CDR2 is FQGNSA. CDR3 size: 13 residues. V trimming: 3 bases; J trimming: 6 bases; junction bases outside the gene matches: 4. CDR3 DNA: TGTGCCAGCAGCTTCGGACAGGGAGGCGAGCAGTACTTC. Protein: CASSFGQGGEQYF. The whole variable domain, remainder taken from reference TRBV7-2 and TRBJ2-7, is GAGVSQSPSNKVTEKGKDVELRCDPISGHTALYWYRQSLGQGLEFLIYFQGNSAPDKSGLPSDRFSAERTGGSVSTLTIQRTQQEDSAVYLCASSFGQGGEQYFGPGTRLTVT.

This rearrangement joins TRBV27 to TRBJ2-1; the D is unclear. This CDR3 contains 15 residues. Per the germline V gene, CDR1 is MNHEY and CDR2 is SMNVEV (reference sequence). Trimming stripped 5 bases from V and 2 bases from J, with 13 bases between. CDR3 in amino acids: CASSPGRIPYNEQFF. The CDR3 DNA is TGTGCCAGCAGTCCAGGTAGGATACCCTACAATGAGCAGTTCTTC.

J is TRBJ2-7 and V is TRBV5-1; a weak D match, TRBD1 (6 bases). The V and J ends lost 0 bases and 3 bases respectively, with 19 bases between them. The germline gives CDR1 SGHRS, CDR2 YFSETQ. This CDR3 spans 17 amino acids. DNA for the CDR3: TGCGCCAGCAGCTTGGAAACAGGGCCCAACTCCGGCTACGAGCAGTACTTC. This codes for CASSLETGPNSGYEQYF. Full variable domain (remainder filled in from reference TRBV5-1 and TRBJ2-7): KAGVTQTPRYLIKTRGQQVTLSCSPISGHRSVSWYQQTPGQGLQFLFEYFSETQRNKGNFPGRFSGRQFSNSRSEMNVSTLELGDSALYLCASSLETGPNSGYEQYFGPGTRLTVT.

This clone was detected once. The rearrangement joins TRBV5-6 to TRBJ2-1; D not resolved. The CDR3 sequence is 14 residues long. In germline, CDR1 is SGHDT, CDR2 YYEEEE. V was clipped by 3 bases and J by 8 bases, with 15 bases between them. The CDR3 sequence is CASSSLAGVDEQFF. The CDR3 bases are TGTGCCAGCAGCTCCTTAGCAGGAGTCGATGAGCAGTTCTTC.

The rearrangement links TRBV7-8 to TRBJ2-1; D remains ambiguous. V lost 5 bases to trimming and J lost 0 bases, with 17 bases between them. This CDR3 has 17 amino acids. Germline V gene sequence: CDR1 SGHVS, CDR2 FQNEAQ. The CDR3 protein is CASSPSLGTSSYNEQFF. The CDR3 bases are TGTGCCAGCAGCCCATCCTTAGGTACGAGCTCCTACAATGAGCAGTTCTTC.

V and J are TRBV10-3 and TRBJ2-1; D not certain. This CDR3 has 13 residues. Germline CDR1 is ENHRY and CDR2 is SYGVKD. V was trimmed by 2 bases and J by 7 bases, leaving 9 bases between them. Here the CDR3 DNA reads TGTGCCATCAGTGAGGGGGAATGGAATGAGCAGTTCTTC. Translation gives CAISEGEWNEQFF.

The CDR3 DNA reads TGCGCCAGCAGCTTTGGGTACACGGCCCCTGTCTACACCTTC. Translating gives CASSFGYTAPVYTF. The chain recombines TRBV5-1 with TRBJ1-2; no reliable D call. Looked up from germline, CDR1 is SGHRS and CDR2 is YFSETQ. CDR3 length equals 14 residues. V was trimmed by 2 bases and J by 10 bases, leaving 18 bases between them.

This clone has just one count. This chain connects TRBV5-4 to TRBJ2-5; 9 bases agree with TRBD2. Germline V gene lookup returns CDR1 SGHNT and CDR2 YYREEE (reference sequence). Germline trimming cut 4 bases from V and 2 bases from J; bases unmatched to any gene: 9. The CDR3 has 16 residues. This chain's CDR3 is CASSPGVAGVQETQYF. The CDR3 coding sequence is TGTGCCAGCAGCCCCGGGGTAGCGGGGGTACAAGAGACCCAGTACTTC.

The chain carries TRBV7-2 and TRBJ2-1, with D possibly being TRBD2 (5 bases). Between the trimmed V and J ends, which lost 5 bases and 3 bases, there was a span of 17 bases. This CDR3 has 16 amino acids. Per the germline V gene, CDR1 is SGHTA and CDR2 is FQGNSA. In DNA form, the CDR3 reads TGTGCCAGCAGCCCTTTAAGCGGTACCCTCTACAATGAGCAGTTCTTC. This codes for CASSPLSGTLYNEQFF.

This chain joins TRBV5-1 and TRBJ2-7; 11 bases match TRBD2. Germline CDR1 reads SGHRS; CDR2 reads YFSETQ. The CDR3 is made up of 15 amino acids. V dropped 4 bases and J dropped 5; count of bases not matched to a gene: 8. This CDR3 is CASSLSRLAGNEQYF. The CDR3, as DNA: TGCGCCAGCAGCCTTAGCCGACTAGCGGGAAACGAGCAGTACTTC. Together with reference TRBV5-1 and TRBJ2-7, the CDR3 gives the full variable domain: KAGVTQTPRYLIKTRGQQVTLSCSPISGHRSVSWYQQTPGQGLQFLFEYFSETQRNKGNFPGRFSGRQFSNSRSEMNVSTLELGDSALYLCASSLSRLAGNEQYFGPGTRLTVT.

CDR3 sequence reads: CASSIPGFYGYTF. The CDR3 DNA sequence: TGTGCCAGTAGTATCCCAGGGTTCTATGGCTACACCTTC. The chain combines TRBV19 with TRBJ1-2; TRBD1 might be the D (5 bases). Germline V lookup: CDR1 LNHDA, CDR2 SQIVND (reference sequence). This CDR3 contains 13 residues. V gave up 3 bases and J gave up 4 bases, with 9 bases separating them.

This rearrangement joins TRBV7-8 to TRBJ1-5; D perhaps matches TRBD1 (6 bases). Trimming removed 1 base from V and 3 bases from J, with 10 bases in between. The CDR3 covers 15 residues. The germline gives CDR1 SGHVS, CDR2 FQNEAQ. The CDR3 region has the DNA TGTGCCAGCAGCTTAGATACAGGGTCCAATCAGCCCCAGCATTTT. It translates to CASSLDTGSNQPQHF.

The rearrangement joins TRBV2 to TRBJ1-6; 11 nucleotides line up with TRBD1. The trim removed 6 bases at V and 0 bases at J, leaving 4 bases unmatched. The CDR3 contains 17 residues. CDR1 and CDR2 (germline): SNHLY, FYNNEI. DNA for the CDR3: TGTGCCAGCAGGGACAGGGGGCTCAGCTCCTATAATTCACCCCTCCACTTT. This encodes CASRDRGLSSYNSPLHF.

The chain is built from TRBV18 and TRBJ1-2; the D gene is possibly TRBD1 (5 bases). V dropped 3 bases and J dropped 7 bases, with 9 bases sitting between them. The CDR3 runs 12 residues. Germline CDR1 is KGHSH and CDR2 is LQKENI. CDR3 loop: CASSPQGGGYTF. The CDR3 DNA is TGTGCCAGCTCACCGCAGGGTGGTGGCTACACCTTC. Drawing the rest from reference TRBV18 and TRBJ1-2, the complete variable domain is NAGVMQNPRHLVRRRGQEARLRCSPMKGHSHVYWYRQLPEEGLKFMVYLQKENIIDESGMPKERFSAEFPKEGPSILRIQQVVRGDSAAYFCASSPQGGGYTFGSGTRLTVV.

The sample holds one count of this clone. The chain uses TRBV5-1 and TRBJ1-1, with D tentatively TRBD1 (6 bases). CDR3 size: 13 residues. Germline values: CDR1 SGHRS, CDR2 YFSETQ. The germline V and J ends were trimmed by 5 bases and 4 bases, with 12 bases remaining between them. The CDR3 is CASRSQGTTEAFF. In DNA, the CDR3 is TGCGCCAGCAGATCCCAGGGGACCACTGAAGCTTTCTTT. The full variable domain, in which reference TRBV5-1 and TRBJ1-1 provide the parts outside the CDR3, is KAGVTQTPRYLIKTRGQQVTLSCSPISGHRSVSWYQQTPGQGLQFLFEYFSETQRNKGNFPGRFSGRQFSNSRSEMNVSTLELGDSALYLCASRSQGTTEAFFGQGTRLTVV.

This chain's CDR3 is CASGGLADNEQFF. CDR3 DNA: TGTGCCAGCGGGGGACTAGCCGACAATGAGCAGTTCTTC. The gene calls are TRBV6-5 and TRBJ2-1; 9 bases map to TRBD2. This CDR3 is built from 13 residues. Germline CDR1 MNHEY, CDR2 SVGAGI. V lost 8 bases to trimming and J lost 5 bases; unmatched junction nucleotides: 4.

The chain uses TRBV20-1 and TRBJ2-1, with D tentatively TRBD1 (5 bases). V lost 5 bases to trimming and J lost 6 bases, with 8 bases between them. The germline V gene has CDR1 DFQATT and CDR2 SNEGSKA (reference sequence). The CDR3 totals 11 residues. CDR3 residues: CSAQGFNEQFF. CDR3 coding DNA: TGCAGTGCTCAGGGTTTCAATGAGCAGTTCTTC.

The genes are TRBV2 and TRBJ2-3; the match to TRBD2 covers 13 bases. There are 15 residues in the CDR3. The V segment lost 5 bases and the J segment 6 bases; nucleotides outside the gene matches: 5. CDR1 and CDR2 (germline): SNHLY, FYNNEI. CDR3 residues: CASSLEGLAGDTQYF. Written as DNA, the CDR3 is TGTGCCAGCAGTTTAGAGGGACTAGCGGGGGATACGCAGTATTTT.

The sample holds one count of this clone. The J gene is TRBJ2-1, the V gene TRBV27, with D possibly TRBD1 on 6 matching bases. Germline CDR1 MNHEY, CDR2 SMNVEV (reference sequence). The ends were cut back, 2 bases at V and 2 bases at J, with 16 bases in the middle. The CDR3 covers 17 residues. The CDR3 bases are TGTGCCAGCAGTTTACTCACAGGGCCCCATACCTACAATGAGCAGTTCTTC. As protein: CASSLLTGPHTYNEQFF.

This sequence joins TRBV9 and TRBJ2-7, with a tentative D call TRBD2 (7 bases). The CDR3 spans 16 residues. Germline CDR1 and CDR2: SGDLS and YYNGEE. Trimming took off 4 bases at V and 0 bases at J, with 17 bases between the two ends. CDR3 sequence (DNA): TGTGCCAGCAGCCCCATGGGGGGGCTGAGCTCCTACGAGCAGTACTTC. As protein: CASSPMGGLSSYEQYF.

The rearrangement joins TRBV6-1 to TRBJ2-7; D remains ambiguous. Germline-derived CDR1 and CDR2 are MNHNS and SASEGT. This CDR3 has 12 amino acids. V was clipped by 6 bases and J by 4 bases, with 10 bases between them. In DNA, the CDR3 is TGTGCCAGCAGGGCACAAGGGTACGAGCAGTACTTC. This gives the protein CASRAQGYEQYF.

The chain combines TRBV29-1 with TRBJ2-4; D is perhaps TRBD1 (5 bases). Trimming removed 3 bases at V and 16 bases at J, with 7 bases between. The CDR3 contains 8 residues. Germline CDR1 is SQVTM and CDR2 is ANQGSEA. The CDR3 sequence: CSVEGPYF. The CDR3 nucleotides read TGCAGCGTTGAGGGGCCCTACTTC.

A word on this clone: This same CDR3 is encoded by further DNA sequences in the sample. The rearrangement uses TRBV28 and TRBJ1-5, with a tentative D call TRBD1 (5 bases). This CDR3 contains 18 residues. Germline CDR1 and CDR2: MDHEN and SYDVKM. The V gene lost 6 bases and the J gene lost 0 bases, with 21 bases spanning the gap. The CDR3 reads CASSPVRAGPYSNQPQHF. The CDR3 DNA is TGTGCCAGCAGCCCCGTTCGAGCAGGGCCCTATAGCAATCAGCCCCAGCATTTT.

The table lists this clone with a few counts. This sample also contains other DNA sequences that code for the same CDR3. This chain connects TRBV20-1 to TRBJ2-3; no firm D call. The length of the CDR3 is 10 residues. Germline V gene data show CDR1 as DFQATT and CDR2 as SNEGSKA (reference sequence). Trimming took 5 bases from V and 2 from J, leaving 2 bases between them. The CDR3 DNA reads as TGCAGTGCTTTCACAGATACGCAGTATTTT. Encoded protein: CSAFTDTQYF.